This T cell receptor (beta chain) stems from a study of long-term antiretroviral therapy in people with HIV. The assay used was immunoSEQ (version v3.0), run at survey level. The assay was immunoSEQ multiplex PCR, and TCRdb's table has in-frame clones only and misses some. The sample has over 40,000 clones; about 95% are singletons. Per the germline V gene, CDR1 is MNHEY and CDR2 is SVGAGI. V was cut by 4 bases and J by 1 base, with 7 bases left in between. This CDR3 comprises 14 residues. This clone was found a few times. The chain uses TRBV6-5 and TRBJ2-2; TRBD2 is a possible D gene (6 bases). The sample here was unsorted PBMCs, taken roughly 9.4 years after starting antiretroviral therapy. The TCR comes from a man aged 25 to 45 with HIV. The CDR3 protein is CASSSGGNTGELFF. DNA for the CDR3: TGTGCCAGCAGTTCCGGGGGGAACACCGGGGAGCTGTTTTTT.